This entry describes one T cell receptor beta chain. Reverse transcription of 0.5 to 1 ug RNA was carried out with random hexamers. MiXCR, applied by TCRdb to the immunoSEQ multiplex PCR reads, yields one record per CDR3 protein. Of 95,000 to 150,000 distinct CDR3 sequences in the sample, roughly 92% were seen once. These data are taken from a study of CD8 T cells in Susac syndrome. CDR3 length: 14 residues. Trimming took off 5 bases at V and 6 bases at J, with 15 bases between the two ends. CDR1 is SGHTA, CDR2 FQGNSA, per germline. The chain links TRBV7-2 to TRBJ2-3, with D perhaps TRBD1 or TRBD2 (6 bases each). The sequencing sample was made of CD4+ T cells from PBMCs. This TCR was sampled from a human donor in good health. DNA for the CDR3: TGTGCCAGCAGCCGAGACAAAGGGGGGGATACGCAGTATTTT. Its translation is CASSRDKGGDTQYF.